Sequencing of this TCR beta chain was carried out in a study of cytomegalovirus exposure and HLA in healthy donors. Study-level points and caveats: Some TCR beta chains (more than 150 of them) were listed as cytomegalovirus-associated. In a later analysis, an Asian-associated ancestry cluster reportedly showed fewer N-insertions than the 666-donor mean.

Germline lookup yields CDR1 MNHEY and CDR2 SMNVEV (reference sequence). This CDR3 spans 14 amino acids. V lost 3 bases and J lost 6, with 11 bases in between. As for this clone: Antigen unknown.

Primers for the PCR totalled 60 Vbeta and 13 Jbeta. In the original processing: Later reanalysis found roughly 80 million unique TCR beta chains, about 10 million of them shared. This table comes from immunoSEQ multiplex PCR, and its TCRdb copy is limited to in-frame clones, with some not included. From that table come the V and J calls and clone size; the DNA was used to work out D and trimming. The sample includes about 96,000 clones, 60% to 80% of them seen just once. Sequencing used PBMCs. This TCR was sampled from a man aged 45-65 years in good health and CMV-seropositive. The rearrangement links TRBV27 to TRBJ2-2, with TRBD2 as a possible D gene (7 bases). The CDR3 DNA follows: TGTGCCAGCAGTTTTGGGGGGGCTGCCGGGGAGCTGTTTTTT. It specifies CASSFGGAAGELFF.